Included here is one T cell receptor beta chain sequence, with context. The clone's antigen remains unknown. Base quality data are lacking; no much larger clone is found one base away. This sample is part of a study of cytomegalovirus exposure and HLA in healthy donors (dated by TCRdb to 2016 to 2017). As for the study more broadly: A later analysis indicated that the roughly 130 validation repertoires were generated on the platform also employed for the 720 or so repertoires of the first cohort. The study aimed to test whether cataloging public T cell receptors could reveal signatures of past pathogen exposure. Besides the first cohort of 666 subjects, a separate validation cohort made up of 120 different subjects was used. The study combined high-throughput TCR immunosequencing, statistical association of individual TCRs with disease status, and machine learning to predict cytomegalovirus infection status.

The library was generated by the immunoSEQ multiplex PCR assay. Concerning the study's data processing: A statistical classification framework was built to diagnose cytomegalovirus status from the catalog of TCR beta chain sequences. Held by TCRdb, this immuneACCESS table contains in-frame sequences only and omits some clones. Under half of the omission traces to an unresolved V gene where checked; the cause of the rest is unknown. Clone size and V and J calls were adopted from that table, with D and trimming inferred from the DNA. This sample holds 150,000 to 200,000 clones; roughly 82% were observed only once. The ten top clones hold under 15% of the sample. Study-level results and caveats: While some public TCRs were present in many individuals, most TCR sequences turned up only very rarely across donors. In vitro tests confirmed that a few of the cytomegalovirus-associated TCR beta chains recognize cytomegalovirus antigens. The authors suggested that the approach could potentially be generalized to other disease states and immunological phenotypes. The study gave a list of 150 to 200 TCR beta chains associated with cytomegalovirus. A later analysis had no HLA typing for the validation cohort, so co-occurrence there was scored across all 130 or so repertoires. The classifier was reported to diagnose cytomegalovirus status with high specificity and sensitivity in both the original and validation cohorts. Of the cluster scores, 90% to 95% were above 0 in a later analysis, which found that TCRs clustered in the first cohort also tended to co-occur in the 120 or so validation repertoires.

The donors were included in the validation cohort of some 120 subjects, a group kept apart from the roughly 670-subject first cohort. The CDR3 measures 13 amino acids from cysteine to phenylalanine. Only CDR3 DNA remains: 39 bases, in frame from the first base. Relative to germline, V is 5 bases shorter and J is 7 bases shorter, with 12 bases between their ends. For CDR1 and CDR2, the germline V gene (reference sequence) lists LNHDA and SQIVND. The chain is encoded by TRBV19 joined to TRBJ2-1, with TRBD1 perhaps the D gene, on 6 matching bases. Sequencing was done on a sample of PBMCs. The sequence came from a woman in her 30s in good health and CMV-seropositive. The nucleotides read TGTGCCAGTAGTTCGGACAGAGTGAATGAGCAGTTCTTC. The translation is CASSSDRVNEQFF.